These 20 T cell receptor beta chains share one sample of origin, sequenced in a study of T cell changes during pregnancy in multiple sclerosis. TCRdb's copy holds only in-frame clones and misses some; the assay was immunoSEQ multiplex PCR. The sample lists around 62,000 clones; 93% were seen once. The sample was CD8+ T cells from peripheral blood mononuclear cells, taken in the second trimester of pregnancy. Source of these receptors: a female donor with multiple sclerosis, enrolled in a pregnancy study.

V and J are TRBV7-6 and TRBJ1-5; maybe TRBD1 (5 bases). The germline V gene encodes CDR1 SGHVS and CDR2 FNYEAQ. The CDR3 is 13 amino acids. The V gene lost 5 bases and the J gene lost 4 bases, with 9 bases spanning the gap. The chain's CDR3 is CASSPQGNQPQHF. CDR3 coding DNA: TGTGCCAGCAGCCCTCAGGGAAATCAGCCCCAGCATTTT.

V is TRBV7-9 and J is TRBJ2-7; D may be TRBD1 (6 bases). V dropped 5 bases and J dropped 2 bases, with 10 bases sitting between them. Looked up from germline, CDR1 is SEHNR and CDR2 is FQNEAQ (reference sequence). This CDR3 has 13 amino acids. The CDR3 nucleotides read TGTGCCAGCAGCAGGGACACTCCCTACGAGCAGTACTTC. It specifies CASSRDTPYEQYF.

This chain uses TRBV4-1 with TRBJ2-1; maybe TRBD1 (5 bases). V was clipped by 4 bases and J by 7 bases, with 8 bases between them. Germline assignment: CDR1 MGHRA and CDR2 YSYEKL. The CDR3 runs 12 residues. CDR3 coding DNA: TGCGCCAGCAGCCCCGACAGAAATGAGCAGTTCTTC. Translating it yields CASSPDRNEQFF.

The chain carries TRBV27 and TRBJ2-7; 10 positions match TRBD1. V was clipped by 5 bases and J by 2 bases; unmatched bases: 3. Germline CDR1 is MNHEY and CDR2 is SMNVEV (reference sequence). CDR3 size: 14 residues. DNA for the CDR3: TGTGCCAGCAGTGCCGGGACAGGGGCCTACGAGCAGTACTTC. Translation: CASSAGTGAYEQYF.

The chain has TRBV14 and TRBJ2-7; maybe TRBD1 (5 bases). Germline V lookup: CDR1 SGHDN, CDR2 FVKESK. The CDR3 runs to 14 residues. Trimming stripped 5 bases from V and 0 bases from J, with 11 bases between. The CDR3 DNA sequence: TGTGCCAGCAGCGGAGTGGGGCCCTCCTACGAGCAGTACTTC. It codes for CASSGVGPSYEQYF.

The chain carries TRBV28 and TRBJ2-7; 12 bases map to TRBD1. This CDR3 is built from 15 residues. The J segment lost 5 bases and the V segment lost 6 bases, leaving 8 bases of the junction unmatched. Germline V gene data show CDR1 as MDHEN and CDR2 as SYDVKM. The CDR3 region has the DNA TGTGCCAGCAGACCCCGGGACAGGGGGCCGAACGAGCAGTACTTC. Encoded protein: CASRPRDRGPNEQYF. Full variable domain (rest looked up from reference TRBV28 and TRBJ2-7): DVKVTQSSRYLVKRTGEKVFLECVQDMDHENMFWYRQDPGLGLRLIYFSYDVKMKEKGDIPEGYSVSREKKERFSLILESASTNQTSMYLCASRPRDRGPNEQYFGPGTRLTVT.

The gene calls are TRBV19 and TRBJ2-2, with 7 bases that match TRBD1. This CDR3 contains 16 residues. Germline V CDR1 and CDR2: LNHDA, SQIVND (reference sequence). The junction had 10 bases not matched to a gene; V was cut back by 1 base and J by 8 bases. The CDR3 here is CASSIGGGIGVGELFF. The CDR3 DNA follows: TGTGCCAGTAGTATAGGAGGGGGCATCGGGGTAGGGGAGCTGTTTTTT.

This clone was seen only a few times. This sequence joins TRBV30 and TRBJ1-1; D unclear. V lost 3 bases and J 5 bases, leaving 16 bases between the germline ends. From germline, CDR1 is GTSNPN and CDR2 SVGIG (reference sequence). The CDR3 has 14 residues. CDR3 loop: CAWRKGGERTEAFF. CDR3 in DNA: TGTGCCTGGAGGAAGGGCGGGGAAAGGACTGAAGCTTTCTTT.

This clone was seen a handful of times. CDR3 sequence: CASRLAGGNEQFF. The CDR3 coding sequence is TGTGCCAGCCGACTAGCGGGAGGTAATGAGCAGTTCTTC. V usage is TRBV2 and J usage is TRBJ2-1; 13 bases agree with TRBD2. Trimming at V came to 8 bases and at J to 7 bases, leaving 2 bases not matched to a gene. The CDR3 loop spans 13 amino acids. In germline, CDR1 is SNHLY, CDR2 FYNNEI. The complete variable domain, with remaining parts taken from reference TRBV2 and TRBJ2-1, reads EPEVTQTPSHQVTQMGQEVILRCVPISNHLYFYWYRQILGQKVEFLVSFYNNEISEKSEIFDDQFSVERPDGSNFTLKIRSTKLEDSAMYFCASRLAGGNEQFFGPGTRLTVL.

The V and J genes are TRBV13 and TRBJ2-3; 7 bases agree with TRBD1. V lost 0 bases to trimming and J lost 1 base; unmatched junction nucleotides: 4. This CDR3 has 16 amino acids. Germline loops: CDR1 PRHDT, CDR2 FYEKMQ (reference sequence). The CDR3 sequence: CASSLGEGARTDTQYF. In nucleotides, the CDR3 is TGTGCCAGCAGCTTAGGCGAGGGGGCGCGCACAGATACGCAGTATTTT.

This sequence joins TRBV27 and TRBJ2-1; D is perhaps TRBD2 (6 bases). The V and J ends lost 4 bases and 0 bases respectively, with 13 bases between them. The CDR3 covers 16 residues. Germline V gives CDR1 MNHEY, CDR2 SMNVEV (reference sequence). The CDR3 here is CASSSYSGSSYNEQFF. The CDR3 DNA is TGTGCCAGCAGTTCGTATAGCGGTAGCTCCTACAATGAGCAGTTCTTC.

This clone turned up a few times. CDR3 region: CASSSKRESSKNIQYF. DNA for the CDR3: TGTGCCAGCAGTTCAAAGCGGGAGTCCTCCAAAAACATTCAGTACTTC. The V gene is TRBV6-9, the J gene TRBJ2-4; 8 positions match TRBD2. The CDR3 covers 16 residues. Germline trimming cut 4 bases from V and 2 bases from J; bases unmatched to any gene: 7. The germline CDR1 and CDR2 sequences are MNHGY and SVAAGI.

The rearrangement links TRBV11-2 to TRBJ2-5, with 8 positions matching TRBD2. The CDR3 totals 15 residues. Germline V gives CDR1 SGHAT, CDR2 FQNNGV. V trimming: 4 bases; J trimming: 4 bases; junction bases outside the gene matches: 8. CDR3 sequence reads: CASSSTSGSGETQYF. The DNA of the CDR3 is TGTGCCAGCAGCTCCACTAGCGGTAGTGGAGAGACCCAGTACTTC.

This rearrangement joins TRBV13 to TRBJ1-2; D gene ambiguous. Germline values: CDR1 PRHDT, CDR2 FYEKMQ (reference sequence). This CDR3 has 12 residues. Between the trimmed V and J ends, which lost 5 bases and 3 bases, there was a span of 7 bases. The chain's CDR3 is CASSPQDYGYTF. The CDR3 DNA sequence: TGTGCCAGCAGCCCGCAGGACTATGGCTACACCTTC.

The chain has TRBV10-1 and TRBJ2-3, with a weak D call TRBD2 (5 bases). Germline CDR1 reads WNHNN; CDR2 reads SYGVQD (reference sequence). The CDR3 is 17 amino acids. Trimming took 4 bases from V and 1 from J, leaving 18 bases between them. The CDR3 DNA is TGCGCCAGCAGTGGAGGAGAAAGCGGAGGACGCACAGATACGCAGTATTTT. It translates to CASSGGESGGRTDTQYF.

This chain uses TRBV10-3 with TRBJ2-1; 8 nucleotides align to TRBD1. The CDR3 is 14 residues long. The V segment lost 3 bases and the J segment 5 bases; nucleotides outside the gene matches: 3. Looked up from germline, CDR1 is ENHRY and CDR2 is SYGVKD. CDR3 region: CAISESQGDNEQFF. The CDR3 DNA reads as TGTGCCATCAGTGAATCACAGGGGGACAATGAGCAGTTCTTC.

The genes are TRBV9 and TRBJ2-5; TRBD2 matches at 8 bases. Germline CDR1 SGDLS, CDR2 YYNGEE. The CDR3 has 13 amino acids. The junction had 3 bases not matched to a gene; V was cut back by 4 bases and J by 4 bases. The chain's CDR3 is CASSPGGRETQYF. CDR3 nucleotides: TGTGCCAGCAGCCCGGGGGGGCGAGAGACCCAGTACTTC.

The chain links TRBV9 to TRBJ2-6; maybe TRBD1 (7 bases). Germline assignment: CDR1 SGDLS and CDR2 YYNGEE. This CDR3 has 18 amino acids. Trimming took 0 bases from V and 4 from J, leaving 17 bases between them. The CDR3 here is CASSVASGGGDGANVLTF. The CDR3 DNA sequence: TGTGCCAGCAGCGTAGCCTCAGGAGGGGGCGACGGGGCCAACGTCCTGACTTTC.

The chain uses TRBV4-1 and TRBJ2-5, with D unclear. V lost 0 bases to trimming and J lost 2 bases, with 10 bases between them. Germline loops: CDR1 MGHRA, CDR2 YSYEKL. The CDR3 totals 15 residues. In DNA form, the CDR3 reads TGCGCCAGCAGCCAAGACATGGCTTTACAAGAGACCCAGTACTTC. Its protein product is CASSQDMALQETQYF.

The chain couples TRBV4-2 to TRBJ2-2; 11 nucleotides match TRBD2. The CDR3 is 17 residues long. The junction had 3 bases not matched to a gene; V was cut back by 0 bases and J by 3 bases. The germline CDR1 and CDR2 sequences are LGHNA and YNFKEQ. As DNA, the CDR3 is TGTGCCAGCAGCCAAGAGTGGGGACTAGCGGACACCGGGGAGCTGTTTTTT. It specifies CASSQEWGLADTGELFF.